The 31 T cell receptor beta chains below come from one sample, sequenced in a study of blood T cell repertoires in COVID-19. Produced via immunoSEQ multiplex PCR; TCRdb's table is partial and in-frame only. The table shows some 160,000 clones, with more than 70% occurring only once. Sequenced material: peripheral blood. The receptor source for this set is a woman between 65 and 79 years old who had recovered from COVID-19.

This clone was counted only a few times. The chain carries TRBV4-3 and TRBJ1-6; D is undetermined. CDR1 is LGHNA and CDR2 is YSLEER in the germline V gene. Trimming took 0 bases from V and 9 from J, leaving 6 bases between them. The CDR3 sequence is 13 residues long. The CDR3 nucleotides read TGCGCCAGCAGCCAAGATGCCGGTTCACCCCTCCACTTT. It specifies CASSQDAGSPLHF.

This chain uses TRBV6-5 with TRBJ2-7; D might be TRBD1 (5 bases). CDR1 is MNHEY and CDR2 is SVGAGI in the germline V gene. CDR3 length equals 11 residues. Deletions cut 7 bases from V and 3 bases from J, with 7 bases between. The chain's CDR3 is CASKGVYEQYF. DNA for the CDR3: TGTGCCAGCAAAGGGGTCTACGAGCAGTACTTC.

V is TRBV11-2 and J is TRBJ1-1; no clear D. This CDR3 comprises 13 residues. Germline V gene lookup returns CDR1 SGHAT and CDR2 FQNNGV. Trimming removed 0 bases at V and 9 bases at J, with 11 bases between. The CDR3 nucleotides read TGTGCCAGCAGCTTAGAGGAGGCTTCCAAAGCTTTCTTT. Translation: CASSLEEASKAFF.

Of note for this clone: The sample holds other DNA sequences that translate to the same CDR3. The chain combines TRBV5-1 with TRBJ1-5; D not resolved. The CDR3 contains 13 residues. The germline V and J ends were trimmed by 0 bases and 5 bases, with 6 bases remaining between them. In germline, CDR1 is SGHRS, CDR2 YFSETQ. The CDR3 region has the DNA TGCGCCAGCAGCTTGGCCGGGGATCAGCCCCAGCATTTT. Protein product: CASSLAGDQPQHF.

CDR3 sequence reads: CASKGRDSYNEQFF. The CDR3 DNA is TGTGCCAGCAAGGGGCGGGACAGTTACAATGAGCAGTTCTTC. The rearrangement links TRBV11-2 to TRBJ2-1; D is possibly TRBD1 (7 bases). This CDR3 comprises 14 residues. Trimming left V 7 bases short and J 4 bases short, with 14 bases between. Germline-derived CDR1 and CDR2 are SGHAT and FQNNGV.

The rearrangement links TRBV27 to TRBJ2-7, with D tentatively TRBD1 (6 bases). Germline CDR1 is MNHEY and CDR2 is SMNVEV (reference sequence). V was shortened by 5 bases and J by 0 bases, with 8 bases between the two germline ends. The length of the CDR3 is 13 residues. The CDR3 sequence: CASSRTASYEQYF. The CDR3 DNA reads as TGTGCCAGCAGTAGGACAGCCTCCTACGAGCAGTACTTC.

J is TRBJ1-2 and V is TRBV2; the match to TRBD1 covers 8 bases. Germline V gene data show CDR1 as SNHLY and CDR2 as FYNNEI. The CDR3 length is 13 residues. The ends lost 6 bases at V and 7 bases at J; junction bases unmatched: 7. This CDR3 is CASSPQGARGYTF. CDR3 DNA: TGTGCCAGCAGCCCCCAGGGGGCGCGTGGCTACACCTTC. Full variable domain (missing parts from reference TRBV2 and TRBJ1-2): EPEVTQTPSHQVTQMGQEVILRCVPISNHLYFYWYRQILGQKVEFLVSFYNNEISEKSEIFDDQFSVERPDGSNFTLKIRSTKLEDSAMYFCASSPQGARGYTFGSGTRLTVV.

This clone appeared a few times. This rearrangement joins TRBV4-2 to TRBJ2-3, with no clear D. The CDR3 runs 13 residues. Germline-derived CDR1 and CDR2 are LGHNA and YNFKEQ. Trimming took off 0 bases at V and 7 bases at J, with 8 bases between the two ends. For the CDR3, the DNA is TGTGCCAGCAGCCAAGATCTCCCCCATACGCAGTATTTT. Its translation is CASSQDLPHTQYF.

This clone was detected a few times. The rearrangement links TRBV18 to TRBJ2-2; the match to TRBD2 covers 7 bases. Losses at the gene ends were 3 bases for V and 6 bases for J; bases not matched to a gene: 7. The CDR3 totals 15 residues. Germline CDR1 is KGHSH and CDR2 is LQKENI. CDR3 in DNA: TGTGCCAGCTCACCCCCGGGAGGTCTCGCCGGGGAGCTGTTTTTT. Its protein is CASSPPGGLAGELFF.

V gene TRBV5-1 combines with J gene TRBJ2-7, with a weak D call TRBD2 (6 bases). This CDR3 region has 16 residues. Trimming took 3 bases from V and 0 from J, leaving 16 bases between them. Germline V gene data show CDR1 as SGHRS and CDR2 as YFSETQ. CDR3: CASSSTRGFGSYEQYF. The CDR3 bases are TGCGCCAGCAGCTCGACTAGGGGTTTCGGCTCCTACGAGCAGTACTTC. Drawing the rest from reference TRBV5-1 and TRBJ2-7, the complete variable domain is KAGVTQTPRYLIKTRGQQVTLSCSPISGHRSVSWYQQTPGQGLQFLFEYFSETQRNKGNFPGRFSGRQFSNSRSEMNVSTLELGDSALYLCASSSTRGFGSYEQYFGPGTRLTVT.

The gene calls are TRBV11-2 and TRBJ1-2; 11 bases map to TRBD1. The CDR3 has 16 residues. Germline V gene data show CDR1 as SGHAT and CDR2 as FQNNGV. V lost 4 bases to trimming and J lost 4 bases; unmatched junction nucleotides: 8. The CDR3 nucleotides read TGTGCCAGCAGCTGGGGCGCGGGACAGGGGGGCTATGGCTACACCTTC. This gives the protein CASSWGAGQGGYGYTF.

V usage is TRBV7-9 and J usage is TRBJ2-1; 10 positions agree with TRBD1. V lost 5 bases and J lost 3; bases outside the gene matches: 4. The germline gives CDR1 SEHNR, CDR2 FQNEAQ (reference sequence). CDR3 length: 15 amino acids. The CDR3 sequence is CASSPGTGDYNEQFF. CDR3 nucleotides: TGTGCCAGCAGCCCCGGGACAGGGGACTACAATGAGCAGTTCTTC. Drawing the rest from reference TRBV7-9 and TRBJ2-1, the complete variable domain is DTGVSQNPRHKITKRGQNVTFRCDPISEHNRLYWYRQTLGQGPEFLTYFQNEAQLEKSRLLSDRFSAERPKGSFSTLEIQRTEQGDSAMYLCASSPGTGDYNEQFFGPGTRLTVL.

This clone appeared a single time. This chain links TRBV5-4 with TRBJ1-3; D call uncertain. This CDR3 has 14 amino acids. V lost 4 bases and J 0 bases, leaving 8 bases between the germline ends. Per the germline V gene, CDR1 is SGHNT and CDR2 is YYREEE (reference sequence). The CDR3 DNA reads as TGTGCCAGCAGCCCAACCGGCTCTGGAAACACCATATATTTT. Amino acid sequence: CASSPTGSGNTIYF.

This clone was counted between two and nine times. In DNA, the CDR3 is TGTGCCAGCAGCCAAGTGGTGACTAGCGCAAGGTTGGAGCAGTACTTC. Protein product: CASSQVVTSARLEQYF. This sequence joins TRBV4-2 and TRBJ2-7; 8 bases line up with TRBD2. Germline-derived CDR1 and CDR2 are LGHNA and YNFKEQ. The CDR3 consists of 16 residues. Trimming at V came to 1 base and at J to 7 bases, leaving 12 bases not matched to a gene.

The chain couples TRBV2 to TRBJ1-5, with 9 bases lining up with TRBD1. The CDR3 is made up of 15 amino acids. V shed 8 bases, J shed 0 bases, and the junction held 5 bases outside the gene matches. Germline loops: CDR1 SNHLY, CDR2 FYNNEI. The CDR3 here is CASRDRVYSNQPQHF. In nucleotides, the CDR3 is TGTGCCAGCCGGGACAGGGTCTATAGCAATCAGCCCCAGCATTTT.

This chain connects TRBV28 to TRBJ2-7; perhaps TRBD2 as D (6 bases). The germline V and J ends were trimmed by 5 bases and 3 bases, with 17 bases remaining between them. Germline loops: CDR1 MDHEN, CDR2 SYDVKM. CDR3 length: 15 amino acids. CDR3 protein: CASSPGWLRGYEQYF. For the CDR3, the DNA is TGTGCCAGCAGTCCGGGGTGGCTGCGGGGCTACGAGCAGTACTTC.

The rearrangement links TRBV6-5 to TRBJ1-1; the match to TRBD1 covers 9 bases. V shed 6 bases and J 4 bases; nucleotides not matched to a gene: 9. The germline V gene has CDR1 MNHEY and CDR2 SVGAGI. This CDR3 is built from 15 residues. CDR3 region: CASRAGTGWGTEAFF. The CDR3 nucleotides are TGTGCCAGCAGGGCCGGGACAGGGTGGGGCACTGAAGCTTTCTTT.

The chain couples TRBV5-4 to TRBJ2-7; 8 positions agree with TRBD2. The CDR3 consists of 16 residues. Germline V gene sequence: CDR1 SGHNT, CDR2 YYREEE (reference sequence). The V and J ends lost 4 bases and 1 base, in that order; junction bases with no gene match: 10. CDR3 nucleotides: TGTGCCAGCAGCGGGTCGGCGGAGCGGGGGTCCTACGAGCAGTACTTC. Translating it yields CASSGSAERGSYEQYF.

This clone was recorded a few times. J is TRBJ2-1 and V is TRBV9, with 9 bases aligning to TRBD2. The CDR3 consists of 18 residues. V was clipped by 3 bases and J by 2 bases; unmatched bases: 12. Germline values: CDR1 SGDLS, CDR2 YYNGEE. CDR3 DNA sequence: TGTGCCAGCAGCGCCCCGAGGGGTAGCGGGGGACCCTACAATGAGCAGTTCTTC. This encodes CASSAPRGSGGPYNEQFF.

This clone has only a few counts. V gene TRBV7-3 combines with J gene TRBJ2-1; 10 positions agree with TRBD2. Germline values: CDR1 SGHTA, CDR2 FQGTGA. The V and J ends lost 4 bases and 7 bases, in that order; junction bases with no gene match: 7. The CDR3 spans 15 residues. The CDR3 spells CASSSAGGPGNEQFF. CDR3 nucleotide sequence: TGTGCCAGCAGCTCAGCGGGAGGGCCGGGAAATGAGCAGTTCTTC.

V gene TRBV7-2 combines with J gene TRBJ1-5; D might be TRBD1 (5 bases). Between the trimmed V and J ends, which lost 1 base and 6 bases, there was a span of 10 bases. The CDR3 is 14 residues long. Germline V gene lookup returns CDR1 SGHTA and CDR2 FQGNSA. CDR3 in DNA: TGTGCCAGCAGCTTAGTGGGGGGGAGTCAGCCCCAGCATTTT. Amino acid sequence: CASSLVGGSQPQHF.

The V gene is TRBV25-1, the J gene TRBJ1-4, with D unresolved. Germline V CDR1 and CDR2: MGHDK, SYGVNS. The CDR3 totals 16 residues. Trimming stripped 8 bases from V and 3 bases from J, with 19 bases between. The CDR3 protein is CASPGPPVAANEKLFF. CDR3 DNA: TGTGCCAGCCCTGGCCCCCCAGTTGCGGCTAATGAAAAACTGTTTTTT.

V and J are TRBV6-6 and TRBJ1-4; TRBD1 aligns across 12 bases. The CDR3 length is 15 residues. Germline CDR1 reads MNHNY; CDR2 reads SVGAGI (reference sequence). Germline trimming cut 6 bases from V and 6 bases from J; bases unmatched to any gene: 5. CDR3 sequence (DNA): TGTGCCAGCAGGGGGACAGGGGGCTGGTATGAAAAACTGTTTTTT. It yields the protein CASRGTGGWYEKLFF.

The rearrangement uses TRBV6-2 or TRBV6-3 and TRBJ2-7, with 7 bases lining up with TRBD1. The germline V gene has CDR1 MNHEY and CDR2 SVGEGT. The CDR3 contains 13 residues. V gave up 6 bases and J gave up 2 bases; unmatched junction bases: 4. The CDR3 sequence is CASSPGTAYEQYF. CDR3 in DNA: TGTGCCAGCAGCCCCGGGACAGCCTACGAGCAGTACTTC.

The rearrangement links TRBV5-1 to TRBJ2-7; 13 bases map to TRBD2. Germline V gives CDR1 SGHRS, CDR2 YFSETQ. Trimming cost V 4 bases and J 9 bases; bases outside gene matches: 7. The CDR3 has 14 amino acids. The CDR3 DNA is TGCGCCAGCAGCACACTAGCGGGGGGGCGGGTGCAGTACTTC. It codes for CASSTLAGGRVQYF.

This clone was recorded a few times. V usage is TRBV11-2 and J usage is TRBJ2-5, with 11 bases lining up with TRBD2. The V segment lost 1 base and the J segment 4 bases; nucleotides outside the gene matches: 5. Germline loops: CDR1 SGHAT, CDR2 FQNNGV. The CDR3 is 16 amino acids. The CDR3 region is CASSLGAGLAGETQYF. The CDR3 DNA sequence: TGTGCCAGCAGCTTAGGGGCAGGACTAGCGGGAGAGACCCAGTACTTC. Looking up the rest from reference TRBV11-2 and TRBJ2-5 gives the full variable domain: EAGVAQSPRYKIIEKRQSVAFWCNPISGHATLYWYQQILGQGPKLLIQFQNNGVVDDSQLPKDRFSAERLKGVDSTLKIQPAKLEDSAVYLCASSLGAGLAGETQYFGPGTRLLVL.

The chain links TRBV28 to TRBJ1-2; 8 bases line up with TRBD1. J lost 4 bases, V lost 5 bases, and 6 bases had no gene match. The CDR3 is 14 amino acids. Germline V gene sequence: CDR1 MDHEN, CDR2 SYDVKM. CDR3 loop: CASSRAGGAYGYTF. The DNA for the CDR3 is TGTGCCAGCAGTCGGGCAGGGGGCGCCTATGGCTACACCTTC.

CDR3 protein: CASSALRVTGKDEQYF. In DNA form, the CDR3 reads TGTGCCAGCAGCGCCCTCCGCGTGACAGGGAAGGACGAGCAGTACTTC. V gene TRBV9 combines with J gene TRBJ2-7; 7 bases agree with TRBD1. CDR3 size: 16 residues. In germline, CDR1 is SGDLS, CDR2 YYNGEE. The V and J ends lost 3 bases and 5 bases, in that order; junction bases with no gene match: 14.

The CDR3 DNA sequence: TGTGCCAGCAGCCCCCTAGCGGGGGGCCAAGAGACCCAGTACTTC. Residues: CASSPLAGGQETQYF. The genes are TRBV11-2 and TRBJ2-5, with 11 bases fitting TRBD2. The CDR3 spans 15 residues. CDR1 and CDR2 (germline): SGHAT, FQNNGV. J lost 1 base, V lost 5 bases, and 3 bases had no gene match.

The table lists this clone with a few counts. The chain carries TRBV6-6 and TRBJ2-1, with TRBD2 identical over 8 bases. The CDR3 extends over 16 amino acids. The trim removed 2 bases at V and 4 bases at J, leaving 7 bases unmatched. CDR1 and CDR2 (germline): MNHNY, SVGAGI (reference sequence). The CDR3 DNA sequence: TGTGCCAGCAGTTACGGGGCTAGCGGGTCTTACAATGAGCAGTTCTTC. This codes for CASSYGASGSYNEQFF.

The rearrangement joins TRBV9 to TRBJ2-3; TRBD2 might be the D (6 bases). There are 15 residues in the CDR3. The ends were cut back, 1 base at V and 0 bases at J, with 9 bases in the middle. The germline CDR1 and CDR2 sequences are SGDLS and YYNGEE. The CDR3 DNA reads as TGTGCCAGCAGCGTATTTGCGGGGAGCACAGATACGCAGTATTTT. Translated: CASSVFAGSTDTQYF.